Only one count was recorded for the clone carrying this TCR beta chain. Germline CDR1 and CDR2: MNHEY and SMNVEV (reference sequence). The CDR3 loop spans 16 amino acids. V was clipped by 0 bases and J by 4 bases, with 15 bases between them. Data came from immunoSEQ multiplex PCR; TCRdb stores just in-frame clones and leaves some out. The sample includes under 300,000 clones, 80% to 90% of them seen just once. Recruitment covered about two dozen US areas and drew participants whose ages spanned about 18 to 100 years. This sample is drawn from a study of blood T cell repertoires in COVID-19. Study information: The origin of the acute and convalescent COVID-19 samples was the United States, Italy and Spain. PBMCs, B-cell-depleted T cells, or T cells were the source of the cDNA or gDNA that made up the material.

The sample consisted of PBMCs or T cells enriched from blood (not recorded which). This clonotype was obtained from a man aged 40-49 years who had recovered from COVID-19. The chain recombines TRBV27 with TRBJ1-2; D call uncertain. The CDR3 region is CASSLSRFGAGYGYTF. For the CDR3, the DNA is TGTGCCAGCAGTTTATCAAGGTTTGGCGCAGGCTATGGCTACACCTTC.